The clone carrying this T cell receptor (beta chain) has more than one count but fewer than ten. Its cognate antigen is unknown. Among the donors, all were healthy bone marrow donors. The germline CDR1 and CDR2 sequences are SGHAT and FQNNGV. There are 17 residues in the CDR3. The V gene end was trimmed by 2 bases and the J gene end by 1 base; junction bases not matched to a gene: 6. The sample originates from a study of cytomegalovirus exposure and HLA in healthy donors. In the study overall: A previous analysis identified fewer than 130 million unique TCR beta sequences derived from 180 million or so T cells. General observations from the study: A later analysis found TCR association rates differed by HLA locus, highest for DRB1 and lowest for HLA-C. Under in vitro conditions, three CMV-associated chains were confirmed as specific for CMV antigens.

The PCR had 60 Vbeta and 13 Jbeta primers. The assay was immunoSEQ multiplex PCR, and TCRdb's table has in-frame clones only and misses some. The sample records roughly 190,000 clones, roughly 75% being singletons. V and J are TRBV11-2 and TRBJ2-2; 8 bases fit TRBD1. The sample taken for sequencing was PBMCs. The clonotype was recovered from a man aged 25 to 40 in good health and CMV-seropositive. CDR3 in DNA: TGTGCCAGCAGCTTATTTGTAGGGACAGGGAACACCGGGGAGCTGTTTTTT. Translated, it gives CASSLFVGTGNTGELFF.